These T cell receptor beta chains were read from a single sample in a study of blood T cell repertoires in COVID-19. The protocol was immunoSEQ multiplex PCR, while the TCRdb copy is restricted to in-frame clones and leaves out a portion. In the table there are fewer than 200,000 clones, about 88% of which are singletons. Sequenced sample: peripheral blood. The receptor set was obtained from a man aged 35-49 years with active or convalescent COVID-19. Each CDR3 is given with its conserved first and last residue. The D gene is left open where the match is weak. Clone sizes are given selectively: once, few, many, or a class where the clone is expanded.

>.|TRBV5-4|TRBJ1-2|TRBD1
CASSHQGQLSGYTF
TGTGCCAGCAGCCACCAGGGACAGTTAAGTGGCTACACCTTC
>.|TRBV29-1|TRBJ2-5|.
CSVVTGQETQYF
TGCAGCGTTGTAACGGGGCAAGAGACCCAGTACTTC
>.|TRBV6-5|TRBJ1-1|.
CASRLTPNTEAFF
TGTGCCAGCAGACTGACACCGAACACTGAAGCTTTCTTT
>.|TRBV19|TRBJ2-7|.
CASSIMGTGTPYEQYF
TGTGCCAGTAGTATTATGGGCACAGGGACACCCTACGAGCAGTACTTC
>.|TRBV2|TRBJ1-4|TRBD1
CASTRTGASEKLFF
TGTGCCAGCACCAGGACAGGGGCTTCTGAAAAACTGTTTTTT
>.|TRBV5-4|TRBJ2-5|.
CASSLMRGKYQETQYF
TGTGCCAGCAGCTTAATGCGGGGAAAGTACCAAGAGACCCAGTACTTC
>.|TRBV2|TRBJ2-5|.
CASSGQKETQYF
TGTGCCAGCAGTGGTCAAAAAGAGACCCAGTACTTC
>.|TRBV12-3/TRBV12-4|TRBJ1-1|.
CASSLDREAFF
TGTGCCAGCAGTCTCGACAGGGAAGCTTTCTTT
>.|TRBV6-5|TRBJ2-7|.
CASRQAYEQYF
TGTGCCAGCAGGCAGGCCTACGAGCAGTACTTC
>.|TRBV30|TRBJ2-7|.
CAWSDLGDEQYF
TGTGCCTGGAGTGACCTAGGGGACGAGCAGTACTTC
>few|TRBV6-6|TRBJ1-2|.
CASSPRGYNYGYTF
TGTGCCAGCAGCCCGCGAGGGTATAACTATGGCTACACCTTC
>once|TRBV19|TRBJ2-7|.
CASSISGGREQYF
TGTGCCAGTAGTATCTCTGGGGGCCGCGAGCAGTACTTC
>.|TRBV7-9|TRBJ2-7|TRBD2
CASSLLGGGAPGNEQYF
TGTGCCAGCAGCTTATTGGGCGGGGGGGCCCCCGGGAACGAGCAGTACTTC
>.|TRBV10-3|TRBJ1-1|.
CAISEIRLNTEAFF
TGTGCCATCAGTGAGATTCGACTAAACACTGAAGCTTTCTTT
>once|TRBV6-5|TRBJ2-1|TRBD2
CASSSLAGRYEQFF
TGTGCCAGCAGTTCGCTAGCGGGGCGGTATGAGCAGTTCTTC
>.|TRBV19|TRBJ2-1|.
CASSLGTPYNEQFF
TGTGCCAGTAGTCTCGGGACTCCCTACAATGAGCAGTTCTTC
>once|TRBV30|TRBJ1-1|TRBD1
CAWEGQGTNTEAFF
TGTGCCTGGGAGGGACAGGGGACGAACACTGAAGCTTTCTTT
>.|TRBV27|TRBJ2-7|.
CASSLTTATFYEQYF
TGTGCCAGCAGTTTAACGACAGCTACATTCTACGAGCAGTACTTC
>.|TRBV18|TRBJ1-4|TRBD1
CASSLTGSNEKLFF
TGTGCCAGCTCACTGACAGGGTCTAATGAAAAACTGTTTTTT
>.|TRBV7-3|TRBJ2-3|TRBD2
CASSLKLAGSTDTQYF
TGTGCCAGCAGCTTGAAACTAGCGGGGAGCACAGATACGCAGTATTTT
>.|TRBV29-1|TRBJ2-1|TRBD2
CSATGTTTYFSYNEQFF
TGCAGCGCTACCGGGACTACAACTTATTTCTCCTACAATGAGCAGTTCTTC
>once|TRBV13|TRBJ2-7|.
CASSSFGQYEQYF
TGTGCCAGCAGCTCCTTTGGCCAGTACGAGCAGTACTTC
>.|TRBV11-3|TRBJ2-1|TRBD2
CASSLRLAGPPYNEQFF
TGTGCCAGCAGCTTAAGGCTAGCGGGACCGCCCTACAATGAGCAGTTCTTC
>.|TRBV30|TRBJ1-2|.
CAWSAFQGNYGYTF
TGTGCCTGGAGTGCTTTTCAGGGAAACTATGGCTACACCTTC
>.|TRBV30|TRBJ2-7|.
CAWRNQVDRRVEQYF
TGTGCCTGGAGGAACCAAGTTGACAGGCGGGTCGAGCAGTACTTC
>.|TRBV25-1|TRBJ1-2|.
CASSDFAGVQTVNYGYTF
TGTGCCAGCAGTGATTTTGCCGGAGTTCAGACTGTTAACTATGGCTACACCTTC
>.|TRBV6-6|TRBJ1-1|TRBD1
CASEFTGAGEAFF
TGTGCCAGCGAGTTTACAGGGGCAGGGGAAGCTTTCTTT
>.|TRBV30|TRBJ1-1|.
CAWSRRGGGTEAFF
TGTGCCTGGAGTAGGCGGGGCGGGGGCACTGAAGCTTTCTTT
>.|TRBV5-1|TRBJ2-3|TRBD2
CASSWTSGTLTDTQYF
TGCGCCAGCAGCTGGACTAGCGGCACACTCACAGATACGCAGTATTTT
>once|TRBV5-1|TRBJ2-3|TRBD2
CASSLGTSGRAGTQYF
TGCGCCAGCAGCTTAGGGACTAGCGGGAGGGCAGGTACGCAGTATTTT
>.|TRBV6-5|TRBJ2-2|.
CASSREQGFGELFF
TGTGCCAGCAGTAGAGAACAGGGATTCGGGGAGCTGTTTTTT
>many|TRBV28|TRBJ2-3|.
CASSLGDTAVDTQYF
TGTGCCAGCAGTTTAGGGGACACCGCTGTTGATACGCAGTATTTT
>.|TRBV5-1|TRBJ2-5|TRBD1
CASSLRTGAQETQYF
TGCGCCAGCAGCTTGCGGACAGGGGCTCAAGAGACCCAGTACTTC
>.|TRBV27|TRBJ2-1|.
CASSLSAGSAYNEQFF
TGTGCCAGCAGTTTATCGGCGGGATCCGCCTACAATGAGCAGTTCTTC
>.|TRBV5-6|TRBJ2-3|.
CASSLERAWGTDTQYF
TGTGCCAGCAGCTTGGAGCGAGCGTGGGGCACAGATACGCAGTATTTT
>.|TRBV5-6|TRBJ2-1|.
CASSLRLRLSSYNEQFF
TGTGCCAGCAGCTTGAGATTGCGTCTTAGCTCCTACAATGAGCAGTTCTTC
>.|TRBV19|TRBJ2-3|.
CASSLSTDTQYF
TGTGCCAGTAGTCTAAGCACAGATACGCAGTATTTT
>.|TRBV19|TRBJ1-2|.
CASTPRVAYGYTF
TGTGCCAGTACCCCTCGGGTGGCTTATGGCTACACCTTC
>.|TRBV29-1|TRBJ1-2|.
CSALPGTNYGYTF
TGCAGCGCTTTGCCGGGGACTAACTATGGCTACACCTTC
>.|TRBV28|TRBJ1-1|.
CASSPLGGMVTEAFF
TGTGCCAGCAGTCCCTTAGGCGGGATGGTTACTGAAGCTTTCTTT
>.|TRBV3-1/TRBV3-2|TRBJ2-3|TRBD1
CASSPDGQGVKGGTQYF
TGTGCCAGCAGCCCAGACGGACAGGGGGTAAAGGGAGGTACGCAGTATTTT
>once|TRBV7-2|TRBJ2-5|.
CASSLSGPGTQYF
TGTGCCAGCAGCTTAAGCGGGCCGGGGACCCAGTACTTC
>.|TRBV6-5|TRBJ2-5|.
CATMDFQETQYF
TGTGCCACCATGGACTTTCAGGAGACCCAGTACTTC
>.|TRBV9|TRBJ1-4|.
CASSQGLAGEKLFF
TGTGCCAGCAGCCAGGGCCTGGCAGGCGAAAAACTGTTTTTT
>.|TRBV25-1|TRBJ2-5|.
CASKYGGLETQYF
TGTGCCAGCAAATACGGGGGTCTAGAGACCCAGTACTTC
>once|TRBV4-3|TRBJ1-1|TRBD1
CASSRSGQGNTEAFF
TGCGCCAGCAGCCGTTCGGGACAGGGGAACACTGAAGCTTTCTTT
>.|TRBV7-2|TRBJ1-4|.
CASSLGVREKLFF
TGTGCCAGCAGCTTAGGTGTACGGGAAAAACTGTTTTTT
>.|TRBV10-3|TRBJ1-2|TRBD1
CAISESTGGYGYTF
TGTGCCATCAGTGAGTCTACAGGGGGATATGGCTACACCTTC
>.|TRBV11-2|TRBJ2-5|TRBD2
CASSLGPSGQETQYF
TGTGCCAGCAGCTTAGGCCCTAGCGGCCAAGAGACCCAGTACTTC
>.|TRBV3-1/TRBV3-2|TRBJ2-2|TRBD2
CASSQRAGGPLTGELFF
TGTGCCAGCAGCCAAAGGGCGGGAGGGCCTTTGACCGGGGAGCTGTTTTTT
>.|TRBV29-1|TRBJ2-7|TRBD1
CSVAGQGALGYPYEQYF
TGCAGCGTCGCGGGACAGGGGGCCTTAGGATACCCCTACGAGCAGTACTTC
>.|TRBV4-1|TRBJ1-5|TRBD1
CASSLRQGRLGSNQPQHF
TGCGCCAGCAGCCTGCGACAGGGGCGCTTGGGAAGCAATCAGCCCCAGCATTTT
>.|TRBV18|TRBJ2-7|.
CASSGTGPYEQYF
TGTGCCAGCTCCGGTACAGGGCCCTACGAGCAGTACTTC